The 27 T cell receptor beta chains below were found in one sample sequenced in a study of PD-1 blockade in classical Hodgkin lymphoma. This sample's time point: newly diagnosed, previously untreated cHL patient sample. Using immunoSEQ multiplex PCR, the repertoire was profiled, and TCRdb retains in-frame clones only, with some absent. The sample yields over 60,000 clones, 93% seen once. Sequencing used peripheral blood mononuclear cells (PBMCs). These receptors all come from a human donor with classical Hodgkin lymphoma.

V usage is TRBV11-3 and J usage is TRBJ2-3; D may be TRBD2 (5 bases). This CDR3 is 16 amino acids long. Trimming removed 0 bases from V and 1 base from J, with 11 bases in between. Germline-derived CDR1 and CDR2 are SGHNT and YENEEA. In DNA, the CDR3 is TGTGCCAGCAGCTTAGAATGTCTCGGGGGCACAGATACGCAGTATTTT. It translates to CASSLECLGGTDTQYF.

This chain connects TRBV5-5 to TRBJ1-2; D gene unclear. Trimming shortened V by 3 bases and J by 5 bases, and 8 bases separated the two germline ends. The CDR3 totals 12 residues. Germline CDR1 reads SGHKS; CDR2 reads YYEKEE (reference sequence). CDR3 DNA sequence: TGTGCCAGCAGCTACGACACGTATGGCTACACCTTC. It codes for CASSYDTYGYTF.

The chain has TRBV28 and TRBJ2-3, with TRBD2 identical over 7 bases. V was pared by 4 bases and J by 2 bases, with 9 bases of the junction left unmatched. Germline V lookup: CDR1 MDHEN, CDR2 SYDVKM. CDR3 length: 16 residues. CDR3 sequence: CASSSPASGFTDTQYF. In DNA, the CDR3 is TGTGCCAGCAGTTCCCCGGCTAGCGGATTCACAGATACGCAGTATTTT.

In its sample, this clone was seen a few times. The chain employs TRBV2 and TRBJ2-1, with a possible D match to TRBD2 (6 bases). This CDR3 is 17 amino acids long. Germline loops: CDR1 SNHLY, CDR2 FYNNEI. Trimming removed 3 bases from V and 5 bases from J, with 20 bases in between. The CDR3 here is CASSEAGRFFIHNEQFF. The CDR3 coding sequence is TGTGCCAGCAGTGAGGCAGGGAGGTTTTTCATCCACAATGAGCAGTTCTTC.

This chain connects TRBV18 to TRBJ2-1; D remains ambiguous. Germline values: CDR1 KGHSH, CDR2 LQKENI. V was cut by 3 bases and J by 7 bases, with 13 bases left in between. This CDR3 spans 14 amino acids. The CDR3 sequence: CASSPDLVRNEQFF. CDR3 in DNA: TGTGCCAGCTCACCGGACCTAGTACGGAATGAGCAGTTCTTC.

The gene calls are TRBV7-9 and TRBJ2-7, with D tentatively TRBD1 (5 bases). There are 12 residues in the CDR3. The germline V gene encodes CDR1 SEHNR and CDR2 FQNEAQ (reference sequence). V shed 5 bases and J shed 6 bases, with 11 bases lying between them. The CDR3 DNA sequence: TGTGCCAGCAGCGCAGGGCTGGTCGAGCAGTACTTC. It encodes CASSAGLVEQYF.

This clone came up a few times. The chain uses TRBV11-2 and TRBJ2-7, with TRBD2 matching over 10 bases. Germline V gene data show CDR1 as SGHAT and CDR2 as FQNNGV. J was trimmed by 8 bases and V by 5 bases; bases with no gene match: 15. The CDR3 length is 16 residues. CDR3 sequence reads: CASSRGSGRAWFKQYF. DNA of the CDR3: TGTGCCAGCAGCCGGGGGAGCGGGAGGGCTTGGTTCAAGCAGTACTTC.

The V and J genes are TRBV28 and TRBJ2-7; 8 bases line up with TRBD1. Germline V gives CDR1 MDHEN, CDR2 SYDVKM. The CDR3 runs 15 residues. With 4 bases clipped from V and 3 bases from J, the junction kept 8 bases outside the gene matches. The CDR3, as DNA: TGTGCCAGCAGTTCCTCCGGGACAGGCAACTACGAGCAGTACTTC. Protein: CASSSSGTGNYEQYF.

This chain uses TRBV18 with TRBJ1-5, with no clear D. The germline CDR1 and CDR2 sequences are KGHSH and LQKENI. The CDR3 totals 14 residues. With 2 bases removed from V and 1 base from J, the gap between germline ends came to 6 bases. CDR3 bases: TGTGCCAGCTCACCAGGGAGAAGCAATCAGCCCCAGCATTTT. Protein: CASSPGRSNQPQHF.

CDR3 DNA: TGTGCCAGCAGTTTTGTGAGGGCTGGAAACACCATATATTTT. Residues: CASSFVRAGNTIYF. The chain links TRBV28 to TRBJ1-3; the D is unclear. Germline-derived CDR1 and CDR2 are MDHEN and SYDVKM. The CDR3 runs to 14 residues. V lost 3 bases and J 2 bases, leaving 8 bases between the germline ends.

This chain joins TRBV27 and TRBJ1-2; TRBD1 is a possible D gene (5 bases). The CDR3 is 15 residues long. Germline V lookup: CDR1 MNHEY, CDR2 SMNVEV (reference sequence). V was clipped by 4 bases and J by 2 bases, with 14 bases between them. The chain's CDR3 is CASSSLGGKNYGYTF. CDR3 DNA: TGTGCCAGCAGTTCCCTTGGGGGGAAAAACTATGGCTACACCTTC.

The chain recombines TRBV5-4 with TRBJ2-1, with D perhaps being TRBD1 or TRBD2 (6 bases each). The germline CDR1 and CDR2 sequences are SGHNT and YYREEE (reference sequence). The CDR3 runs 15 residues. Trimming pared 0 bases from V and 2 bases from J, leaving 9 bases between. CDR3 coding DNA: TGTGCCAGCAGCTTGGACAGGGAGGCCTACAATGAGCAGTTCTTC. Amino acid sequence: CASSLDREAYNEQFF.

CDR3 sequence reads: CASRPLRGVSYFNYGYTF. The CDR3 DNA sequence: TGTGCCAGCAGGCCCCTCAGGGGGGTTTCGTATTTTAACTATGGCTACACCTTC. The J gene is TRBJ1-2, the V gene TRBV28; 7 bases fit TRBD1. The junction had 17 bases not matched to a gene; V was cut back by 6 bases and J by 1 base. This CDR3 region has 18 residues. In germline, CDR1 is MDHEN, CDR2 SYDVKM.

The gene calls are TRBV7-2 and TRBJ1-1; D might be TRBD1 (6 bases). CDR1 and CDR2 from the germline V gene are SGHTA and FQGNSA. V lost 4 bases and J 10 bases, leaving 19 bases between the germline ends. This CDR3 has 14 residues. CDR3 region: CASSSPGGGGGAFF. As DNA, the CDR3 is TGTGCCAGCAGCTCCCCGGGAGGAGGAGGGGGAGCTTTCTTT.

The chain has TRBV6-5 and TRBJ2-5; D not certain. Germline values: CDR1 MNHEY, CDR2 SVGAGI. Trimming removed 4 bases from V and 5 bases from J, with 5 bases in between. CDR3 length equals 11 residues. The CDR3 region has the DNA TGTGCCAGCAGTTCAGCGGAGACCCAGTACTTC. As protein: CASSSAETQYF.

The rearrangement uses TRBV19 and TRBJ1-2; perhaps TRBD1 as D (5 bases). CDR1 LNHDA and CDR2 SQIVND come from the germline V gene (reference sequence). Trimming removed 2 bases from V and 0 bases from J, with 10 bases in between. This CDR3 region has 15 residues. The CDR3 DNA reads TGTGCCAGTAGTATAACAGGCCCAGCTAACTATGGCTACACCTTC. It encodes CASSITGPANYGYTF.

CDR3 loop: CASAKRGYQETQYF. In DNA form, the CDR3 reads TGTGCCAGCGCGAAACGAGGATACCAAGAGACCCAGTACTTC. The chain links TRBV5-6 to TRBJ2-5; D not resolved. Trimming took off 7 bases at V and 0 bases at J, with 13 bases between the two ends. This CDR3 has 14 amino acids. Looked up from germline, CDR1 is SGHDT and CDR2 is YYEEEE.

This clone was detected a few times. V is TRBV13 and J is TRBJ2-1; D possibly corresponds to TRBD2 (5 bases). The CDR3 runs 17 residues. V dropped 1 base and J dropped 6 bases, with 19 bases sitting between them. The germline V gene has CDR1 PRHDT and CDR2 FYEKMQ (reference sequence). CDR3 residues: CASSLVVGLGLINEQFF. For the CDR3, the DNA is TGTGCCAGCAGCTTAGTCGTTGGTTTAGGACTTATCAATGAGCAGTTCTTC. The variable domain in full, completed from reference TRBV13 and TRBJ2-1, reads AAGVIQSPRHLIKEKRETATLKCYPIPRHDTVYWYQQGPGQDPQFLISFYEKMQSDKGSIPDRFSAQQFSDYHSELNMSSLELGDSALYFCASSLVVGLGLINEQFFGPGTRLTVL.

The chain couples TRBV7-9 to TRBJ2-2; 7 bases agree with TRBD2. This CDR3 has 17 amino acids. V trimming: 3 bases; J trimming: 3 bases; junction bases outside the gene matches: 10. Germline values: CDR1 SEHNR, CDR2 FQNEAQ (reference sequence). This chain's CDR3 is CASSFSYTTSDTGELFF. CDR3 in DNA: TGTGCCAGCAGCTTTTCGTATACAACTAGCGACACCGGGGAGCTGTTTTTT. The whole variable domain, remainder taken from reference TRBV7-9 and TRBJ2-2, is DTGVSQNPRHKITKRGQNVTFRCDPISEHNRLYWYRQTLGQGPEFLTYFQNEAQLEKSRLLSDRFSAERPKGSFSTLEIQRTEQGDSAMYLCASSFSYTTSDTGELFFGEGSRLTVL.

J is TRBJ1-1 and V is TRBV6-5; D is ambiguous. The CDR3 length is 11 residues. Germline assignment: CDR1 MNHEY and CDR2 SVGAGI. V dropped 7 bases and J dropped 5 bases, with 8 bases sitting between them. The DNA of the CDR3 is TGTGCCAGCACATGGGGAACTGAAGCTTTCTTT. Protein: CASTWGTEAFF.

A few counts support this clone. The genes are TRBV18 and TRBJ1-1, with D uncertain. Trimming stripped 2 bases from V and 1 base from J, with 11 bases between. The CDR3 extends over 15 amino acids. The germline V gene encodes CDR1 KGHSH and CDR2 LQKENI. CDR3 sequence: CASSPSTEQNTEAFF. DNA for the CDR3: TGTGCCAGCTCACCATCTACAGAGCAGAACACTGAAGCTTTCTTT.

V usage is TRBV28 and J usage is TRBJ2-4, with D possibly TRBD1 on 6 matching bases. The V end lost 3 bases, the J end lost 3 bases, and 12 bases lay between the germline ends. Germline assignment: CDR1 MDHEN and CDR2 SYDVKM. CDR3 length: 15 residues. CDR3 protein: CASSFGGRDKNIQYF. CDR3 coding DNA: TGTGCCAGCAGTTTTGGGGGCAGGGACAAAAACATTCAGTACTTC.

The chain carries TRBV7-9 and TRBJ1-1; 7 nucleotides agree with TRBD1. There are 14 residues in the CDR3. Germline V gene lookup returns CDR1 SEHNR and CDR2 FQNEAQ (reference sequence). The ends lost 5 bases at V and 3 bases at J; junction bases unmatched: 6. CDR3 nucleotide sequence: TGTGCCAGCAGCCTCCAGGGGGTCGACACTGAAGCTTTCTTT. It yields the protein CASSLQGVDTEAFF.

CDR3 loop: CASSEQGDNTEAFF. CDR3 nucleotide sequence: TGTGCCAGCAGTGAGCAGGGGGATAACACTGAAGCTTTCTTT. The rearrangement uses TRBV7-9 and TRBJ1-1; 7 bases are shared with TRBD1. The CDR3 sequence is 14 residues long. Germline V gene lookup returns CDR1 SEHNR and CDR2 FQNEAQ (reference sequence). V dropped 6 bases and J dropped 2; count of bases not matched to a gene: 6.

J is TRBJ2-7 and V is TRBV13; TRBD2 matches at 9 bases. The CDR3 length is 14 residues. Germline CDR1 PRHDT, CDR2 FYEKMQ (reference sequence). The V segment lost 5 bases and the J segment 5 bases; nucleotides outside the gene matches: 7. The chain's CDR3 is CASSPRTSVNEQYF. CDR3 sequence (DNA): TGTGCCAGCAGCCCTCGGACTAGCGTAAACGAGCAGTACTTC.

The chain employs TRBV28 and TRBJ2-3; TRBD2 matches 13 bases. CDR1 and CDR2 from the germline V gene are MDHEN and SYDVKM. V lost 4 bases to trimming and J lost 4 bases; unmatched junction nucleotides: 8. CDR3 size: 17 residues. CDR3 sequence: CASSSQRTSGSADTQYF. The CDR3 DNA reads as TGTGCCAGCAGTTCCCAAAGGACTAGCGGGAGTGCAGATACGCAGTATTTT.

Regarding this clone: Mismatch with germline at one junction end may stem from a read error. This chain uses TRBV9 with TRBJ2-5; a weak D match, TRBD1 (6 bases). The length of the CDR3 is 16 residues. CDR1 and CDR2 from the germline V gene are SGDLS and YYNGEE. This CDR3 is CASSARHRDPQGTQYF. The DNA of the CDR3 is TGTGCCAGCAGCGCCAGACACAGGGACCCCCAAGGGACCCAGTACTTC. The complete variable domain, with remaining parts taken from reference TRBV9 and TRBJ2-5, reads DSGVTQTPKHLITATGQRVTLRCSPRSGDLSVYWYQQSLDQGLQFLIQYYNGEERAKGNILERFSAQQFPDLHSELNLSSLELGDSALYFCASSARHRDPQGTQYFGPGTRLLVL.